Listed here are 32 T cell receptor beta chains from one sample, sequenced in a study of cytomegalovirus exposure and HLA in healthy donors. PCR primers comprised 60 Vbeta and 13 Jbeta primers. The method was immunoSEQ multiplex PCR; TCRdb's version includes in-frame clones alone and lacks a portion of them. The sample lists 110,000 to 150,000 clones; around two thirds were seen once. The material sequenced was PBMCs. These receptors originate from a man aged 18 to 30 in good health and CMV-seropositive.

Only one count was recorded for this clone. V gene TRBV2 combines with J gene TRBJ2-1; TRBD2 is a possible D gene (5 bases). CDR1 and CDR2 (germline): SNHLY, FYNNEI. V was shortened by 4 bases and J by 10 bases, with 8 bases between the two germline ends. The CDR3 is 11 amino acids. The CDR3 DNA sequence: TGTGCCAGCAGTGTCCAGCGGGAGCAGTTCTTC. Protein product: CASSVQREQFF. Together with reference TRBV2 and TRBJ2-1, the CDR3 gives the full variable domain: EPEVTQTPSHQVTQMGQEVILRCVPISNHLYFYWYRQILGQKVEFLVSFYNNEISEKSEIFDDQFSVERPDGSNFTLKIRSTKLEDSAMYFCASSVQREQFFGPGTRLTVL.

V usage is TRBV7-2 and J usage is TRBJ1-5, with D perhaps TRBD1 (6 bases). Deletions cut 5 bases from V and 10 bases from J, with 15 bases between. Germline-derived CDR1 and CDR2 are SGHTA and FQGNSA. CDR3 length: 13 amino acids. The CDR3 loop reads CASSPTGTHPQHF. The CDR3 DNA reads as TGTGCCAGCAGCCCGACAGGTACACACCCCCAGCATTTT.

The chain recombines TRBV6-1 with TRBJ1-2; possibly TRBD1 for D (5 bases). Germline V gene lookup returns CDR1 MNHNS and CDR2 SASEGT. Trimming removed 8 bases from V and 2 bases from J, with 9 bases in between. This CDR3 spans 12 amino acids. The CDR3 spells CASLQENYGYTF. The CDR3 DNA follows: TGTGCCAGCTTACAGGAAAACTATGGCTACACCTTC.

This clone has just one count. The chain joins TRBV7-9 to TRBJ1-2, with 8 bases fitting TRBD1. Losses at the gene ends were 4 bases for V and 1 base for J; bases not matched to a gene: 5. The CDR3 spans 15 residues. Germline CDR1 SEHNR, CDR2 FQNEAQ (reference sequence). This CDR3 reads CASSSGQGVNYGYTF. In DNA, the CDR3 is TGTGCCAGCAGCTCCGGACAGGGCGTTAACTATGGCTACACCTTC.

The chain combines TRBV28 with TRBJ1-5; 7 positions agree with TRBD1. Per germline, CDR1 MDHEN and CDR2 SYDVKM. The CDR3 covers 15 residues. V gave up 6 bases and J gave up 7 bases; unmatched junction bases: 12. CDR3 DNA: TGTGCCAGCAGGATACAGGGGTTCGGGGACCAGCCCCAGCATTTT. This gives the protein CASRIQGFGDQPQHF.

This rearrangement joins TRBV30 to TRBJ2-5, with D perhaps matching TRBD1 (5 bases). Germline loops: CDR1 GTSNPN, CDR2 SVGIG (reference sequence). CDR3 length: 12 residues. V was trimmed by 0 bases and J by 9 bases, leaving 11 bases between them. CDR3 sequence reads: CAWSVGPGAQYF. The CDR3 nucleotides are TGTGCCTGGAGTGTGGGGCCAGGAGCCCAGTACTTC.

The DNA for the CDR3 is TGTGCCAGTAGTCTGGGGACAGGGGGCAGGAAAAAACTGTTTTTT. Its translation is CASSLGTGGRKKLFF. This sequence joins TRBV19 and TRBJ1-4, with 12 bases identical to TRBD1. CDR3 length: 15 amino acids. The germline CDR1 and CDR2 sequences are LNHDA and SQIVND (reference sequence). V gave up 5 bases and J gave up 9 bases; unmatched junction bases: 7.

The chain employs TRBV9 and TRBJ2-5, with 12 bases fitting TRBD2. Per germline, CDR1 SGDLS and CDR2 YYNGEE. There are 16 residues in the CDR3. Trimming cost V 0 bases and J 7 bases; bases outside gene matches: 7. CDR3 sequence (DNA): TGTGCCAGCAGCGTAGGGACTAGCGGGGATCGGGGGACCCAGTACTTC. Protein product: CASSVGTSGDRGTQYF.

The chain links TRBV5-1 to TRBJ1-4, with a possible D match to TRBD1 (5 bases). V lost 4 bases and J 12 bases, leaving 19 bases between the germline ends. The CDR3 is 14 amino acids. CDR1 is SGHRS and CDR2 is YFSETQ in the germline V gene. The CDR3 DNA is TGCGCCAGCAGCGGGGGGGTTATCCATTCGGAACTGTTTTTT. Translation: CASSGGVIHSELFF.

The V gene is TRBV5-1, the J gene TRBJ2-7, with 7 bases fitting TRBD2. The CDR3 is 13 residues long. Looked up from germline, CDR1 is SGHRS and CDR2 is YFSETQ. The V gene end was trimmed by 0 bases and the J gene end by 7 bases; junction bases not matched to a gene: 4. CDR3 nucleotide sequence: TGCGCCAGCAGCTTGGCGGGGGGTCGGGAGCAGTACTTC. Amino acids: CASSLAGGREQYF. Variable domain in full (rest from reference TRBV5-1 and TRBJ2-7): KAGVTQTPRYLIKTRGQQVTLSCSPISGHRSVSWYQQTPGQGLQFLFEYFSETQRNKGNFPGRFSGRQFSNSRSEMNVSTLELGDSALYLCASSLAGGREQYFGPGTRLTVT.

This chain connects TRBV2 to TRBJ2-1; the D is unclear. The V gene's germline CDR1 is SNHLY and CDR2 FYNNEI. The CDR3 spans 13 residues. V was shortened by 3 bases and J by 5 bases, with 8 bases between the two germline ends. The CDR3 loop is CASSDGVNNEQFF. The CDR3 nucleotides read TGTGCCAGCAGTGACGGAGTTAACAATGAGCAGTTCTTC.

Written as DNA, the CDR3 is TGCGCCAGCAGAGCGGGACCGAGCTCTGAAGAGACCCAGTACTTC. This encodes CASRAGPSSEETQYF. This rearrangement joins TRBV10-2 to TRBJ2-5; 7 nucleotides line up with TRBD2. Trimming at V came to 6 bases and at J to 3 bases, leaving 10 bases not matched to a gene. Per the germline V gene, CDR1 is WSHSY and CDR2 is SAAADI. The CDR3 is 15 amino acids.

The rearrangement uses TRBV4-3 and TRBJ2-5; 7 bases line up with TRBD2. The CDR3 totals 15 residues. Trimming removed 0 bases from V and 5 bases from J; junction bases left unmatched: 6. Germline lookup yields CDR1 LGHNA and CDR2 YSLEER. The CDR3 protein is CASSQDRTRKETQYF. CDR3 DNA sequence: TGCGCCAGCAGCCAAGATAGGACTAGAAAGGAGACCCAGTACTTC.

The CDR3 loop is CASSLRGQGIFSETQYF. In DNA form, the CDR3 reads TGTGCCAGCAGCCTCCGAGGGCAGGGGATCTTTTCAGAGACCCAGTACTTC. The chain carries TRBV14 and TRBJ2-5; D possibly corresponds to TRBD1 (6 bases). CDR3 size: 17 residues. V gave up 4 bases and J gave up 4 bases, with 22 bases separating them. The germline V gene encodes CDR1 SGHDN and CDR2 FVKESK.

The chain recombines TRBV4-2 with TRBJ1-6; D might be TRBD1 (5 bases). Per germline, CDR1 LGHNA and CDR2 YNFKEQ. Trimming removed 6 bases from V and 4 bases from J, with 7 bases in between. The CDR3 sequence is 13 residues long. In nucleotides, the CDR3 is TGTGCCAGCAGACCAGGGTATAATTCACCCCTCCACTTT. Translating it yields CASRPGYNSPLHF.

The rearrangement links TRBV7-9 to TRBJ1-1; D may be TRBD1 (6 bases). CDR3 size: 13 residues. The V and J ends lost 3 bases and 3 bases respectively, with 8 bases between them. CDR1 and CDR2 from the germline V gene are SEHNR and FQNEAQ (reference sequence). The CDR3, as DNA: TGTGCCAGCAGCTTTACAGGGTACACTGAAGCTTTCTTT. It codes for CASSFTGYTEAFF.

The chain is built from TRBV28 and TRBJ2-1, with D hard to call. Germline values: CDR1 MDHEN, CDR2 SYDVKM. V was pared by 8 bases and J by 0 bases, with 17 bases between. The CDR3 is 16 amino acids. In DNA form, the CDR3 reads TGTGCCAGCCTACCCGGCGGCCTGATCTCCTACAATGAGCAGTTCTTC. Translating it yields CASLPGGLISYNEQFF. Combining the CDR3 with reference TRBV28 and TRBJ2-1 gives the whole variable domain DVKVTQSSRYLVKRTGEKVFLECVQDMDHENMFWYRQDPGLGLRLIYFSYDVKMKEKGDIPEGYSVSREKKERFSLILESASTNQTSMYLCASLPGGLISYNEQFFGPGTRLTVL.

The sample holds one count of this clone. The chain recombines TRBV6-6 with TRBJ1-2, with D tentatively TRBD1 (6 bases). Germline lookup yields CDR1 MNHNY and CDR2 SVGAGI (reference sequence). V shed 0 bases and J shed 1 base, with 9 bases lying between them. The CDR3 is 15 amino acids. The CDR3 region is CASSYSAQGNYGYTF. The CDR3 DNA follows: TGTGCCAGCAGTTACTCCGCACAGGGTAACTATGGCTACACCTTC.

The V and J genes are TRBV19 and TRBJ2-3; D may be TRBD1 (6 bases). This CDR3 is built from 15 residues. CDR1 is LNHDA, CDR2 SQIVND, per germline (reference sequence). Trimming took 5 bases from V and 2 from J, leaving 14 bases between them. CDR3 loop: CASSSGQGITDTQYF. The CDR3 DNA reads as TGTGCCAGTAGTTCAGGGCAGGGGATCACAGATACGCAGTATTTT.

The rearrangement uses TRBV14 and TRBJ1-2; possibly TRBD1 for D (6 bases). Trimming took 4 bases from V and 8 from J, leaving 14 bases between them. The germline CDR1 and CDR2 sequences are SGHDN and FVKESK. The CDR3 runs 13 residues. Written as DNA, the CDR3 is TGTGCCAGCAGCCCGACTACAGGGACCGGCTACACCTTC. This sequence encodes CASSPTTGTGYTF.

The V call is TRBV7-4, the J call TRBJ2-7, with a weak D call TRBD1 (5 bases). Germline assignment: CDR1 SGHVT and CDR2 SQSDAQ. The CDR3 covers 12 residues. Trimming removed 5 bases at V and 5 bases at J, with 10 bases between. CDR3 nucleotide sequence: TGTGCCAGCAGCCCCTCCAGGGACGAGCAGTACTTC. As protein: CASSPSRDEQYF.

This clone was seen a few times. The chain recombines TRBV28 with TRBJ2-3, with a possible D match to TRBD2 (6 bases). Trimming pared 2 bases from V and 2 bases from J, leaving 8 bases between. CDR1 is MDHEN and CDR2 is SYDVKM in the germline V gene. The CDR3 contains 14 residues. The CDR3 region is CASSLPLATDTQYF. The CDR3 nucleotides are TGTGCCAGCAGTTTACCACTAGCCACAGATACGCAGTATTTT.

A few counts support this clone. The V call is TRBV14, the J call TRBJ1-2, with unresolved D. The CDR3 contains 11 residues. The germline V gene encodes CDR1 SGHDN and CDR2 FVKESK. Trimming cost V 6 bases and J 4 bases, with 6 bases left between them. The CDR3 DNA reads as TGTGCCAGCAGTAGCGGCTATGGCTACACCTTC. Its translation is CASSSGYGYTF.

This clone has a single count. The chain combines TRBV19 with TRBJ2-3; weak D call: TRBD2 (5 bases). Trimming removed 7 bases at V and 2 bases at J, with 7 bases between. The CDR3 sequence is 12 residues long. CDR1 LNHDA and CDR2 SQIVND come from the germline V gene (reference sequence). CDR3 amino acids: CASNGITDTQYF. The CDR3 DNA sequence: TGTGCCAGTAACGGGATCACAGATACGCAGTATTTT.

In this sample, this clone turned up a few times. J is TRBJ2-2 and V is TRBV5-1; 8 bases match TRBD2. V gave up 4 bases and J gave up 4 bases; unmatched junction bases: 6. The CDR3 has 15 amino acids. In germline, CDR1 is SGHRS, CDR2 YFSETQ. The CDR3 nucleotides read TGCGCCAGCAGCCTCTCCGGGACTAGCACCGGGGAGCTGTTTTTT. This sequence encodes CASSLSGTSTGELFF.

This sequence joins TRBV6-1 and TRBJ1-1; TRBD1 matches 7 bases. Germline V lookup: CDR1 MNHNS, CDR2 SASEGT. The CDR3 runs 15 residues. V shed 5 bases, J shed 6 bases, and the junction held 12 bases outside the gene matches. The CDR3 loop is CASSPTGVSRSEAFF. The CDR3 region has the DNA TGTGCCAGCAGTCCCACAGGGGTAAGCCGGTCTGAAGCTTTCTTT.

The rearrangement joins TRBV9 to TRBJ2-3; 8 nucleotides agree with TRBD2. In germline, CDR1 is SGDLS, CDR2 YYNGEE. J gave up 0 bases and V 2 bases, and 5 bases lay outside the gene matches. This CDR3 is 16 amino acids long. CDR3 sequence reads: CASSVRTSPSTDTQYF. In DNA form, the CDR3 reads TGTGCCAGCAGCGTCCGGACTAGCCCTAGCACAGATACGCAGTATTTT.

This clone has a single count. The chain has TRBV5-1 and TRBJ2-3, with 9 bases aligning to TRBD2. With V trimmed by 0 bases and J by 3 bases, 8 bases remained unmatched. There are 17 residues in the CDR3. Per the germline V gene, CDR1 is SGHRS and CDR2 is YFSETQ. CDR3 nucleotides: TGCGCCAGCAGCTTGGCACTGGCGGGAGGGCCAACAGATACGCAGTATTTT. Translation: CASSLALAGGPTDTQYF.

CDR3 DNA sequence: TGTGCCAGCAGCCCTGAGGGACAGGGAGGCAATCAGCCCCAGCATTTT. Translating it yields CASSPEGQGGNQPQHF. J is TRBJ1-5 and V is TRBV7-2; TRBD1 matches at 9 bases. CDR1 is SGHTA and CDR2 is FQGNSA in the germline V gene. The CDR3 has 16 amino acids. V lost 5 bases and J lost 2; bases outside the gene matches: 7.

The gene calls are TRBV9 and TRBJ2-3; D is possibly TRBD2 (6 bases). V was shortened by 4 bases and J by 3 bases, with 9 bases between the two germline ends. The germline gives CDR1 SGDLS, CDR2 YYNGEE. The CDR3 totals 13 residues. The CDR3 sequence is CASSTGGTDTQYF. The CDR3 coding sequence is TGTGCCAGCAGCACTGGAGGGACAGATACGCAGTATTTT.

The rearrangement links TRBV19 to TRBJ1-4, with 9 nucleotides matching TRBD1. Germline assignment: CDR1 LNHDA and CDR2 SQIVND (reference sequence). CDR3 length: 15 amino acids. J gave up 7 bases and V 9 bases, and 12 bases lay outside the gene matches. CDR3 protein: CASERGGQGGEKLFF. CDR3 coding DNA: TGTGCCAGCGAGAGGGGGGGACAGGGAGGTGAAAAACTGTTTTTT.

The CDR3 spells CASSFASGEIYEQYF. The CDR3 bases are TGTGCCAGCAGCTTCGCTAGCGGGGAGATCTACGAGCAGTACTTC. This chain uses TRBV11-3 with TRBJ2-7; 9 nucleotides match TRBD2. The CDR3 loop spans 15 amino acids. Losses at the gene ends were 3 bases for V and 3 bases for J; bases not matched to a gene: 6. The germline gives CDR1 SGHNT, CDR2 YENEEA.